The source of this TCR beta chain is a study of T cells in Graves' hyperthyroidism and ophthalmopathy. Background on the study: Peripheral blood was obtained at initial diagnosis, preceding any treatment. Findings of the study overall: Before onset, by a median of approximately 6.8 months, the model predicted ophthalmopathy.

This clonotype was counted at least ten times. The antigen remains unidentified. Amplification of TCR beta CDR3 regions used RNA as the template. During a first-round RT-PCR of the TCR CDR3, the HTBI primer set was used. TCRdb analysed the multiplex PCR reads with MiXCR anew, one entry per CDR3 protein. The data contain about 500,000 distinct CDR3 sequences, about 15% of them singletons. V was cut by 3 bases and J by 7 bases, with 13 bases left in between. In germline, CDR1 is DFQATT, CDR2 SNEGSKA (reference sequence). The CDR3 covers 13 residues. The sequence derives from a woman in her 30s with Graves' ophthalmopathy. Sample: blood. V and J are TRBV20-1 and TRBJ2-1, with D perhaps TRBD1 (5 bases). CDR3 loop: CSARMTRANEQFF. The CDR3 nucleotides read TGCAGTGCTAGGATGACCAGGGCAAATGAGCAGTTCTTC.